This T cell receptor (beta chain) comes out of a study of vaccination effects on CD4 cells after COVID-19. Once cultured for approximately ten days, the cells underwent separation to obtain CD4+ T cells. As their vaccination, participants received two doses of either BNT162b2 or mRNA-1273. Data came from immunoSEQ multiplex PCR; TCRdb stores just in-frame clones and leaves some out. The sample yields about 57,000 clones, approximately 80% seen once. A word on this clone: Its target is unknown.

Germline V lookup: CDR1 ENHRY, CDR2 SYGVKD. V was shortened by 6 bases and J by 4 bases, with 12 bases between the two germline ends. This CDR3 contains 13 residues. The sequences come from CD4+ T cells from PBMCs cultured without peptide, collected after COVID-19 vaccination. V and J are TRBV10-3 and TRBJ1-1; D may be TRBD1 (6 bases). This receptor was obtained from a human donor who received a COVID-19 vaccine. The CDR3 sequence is CAISPQGGTEAFF. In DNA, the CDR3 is TGTGCCATCAGCCCACAGGGAGGCACTGAAGCTTTCTTT.